What follows are 26 T cell receptor beta chains derived from one specimen sequenced in a study of CD8+ T cells in alopecia areata. RNA extraction and reverse transcription yielded cDNA as sequencing template. Sequencing was performed with immunoSEQ multiplex PCR; in TCRdb, only in-frame clones are kept and a portion is missing. The sample yields some 180,000 clones, roughly 60% seen once. Sequences were derived from CD4+ T cells sorted from blood, sampled at week 0. Receptors were obtained from a human donor with alopecia areata.

This clone was recorded a few times. The CDR3 nucleotides read TGTGCCAGCAGTGAGAGGGGGCCCCCGGGGGGGGAGACCCAGTACTTC. The encoded protein is CASSERGPPGGETQYF. The rearrangement joins TRBV2 to TRBJ2-5; a weak D match, TRBD2 (8 bases). The V end lost 3 bases, the J end lost 5 bases, and 19 bases lay between the germline ends. The germline gives CDR1 SNHLY, CDR2 FYNNEI. The CDR3 is made up of 16 amino acids.

The rearrangement uses TRBV4-3 and TRBJ2-1, with TRBD1 matching 7 bases. CDR3 size: 15 residues. CDR1 LGHNA and CDR2 YSLEER come from the germline V gene. The V gene end was trimmed by 0 bases and the J gene end by 7 bases; junction bases not matched to a gene: 6. This chain's CDR3 is CASSQDPAQGNEQFF. The DNA of the CDR3 is TGCGCCAGCAGCCAAGATCCCGCACAGGGGAATGAGCAGTTCTTC.

The rearrangement links TRBV5-1 to TRBJ2-3; weak D call: TRBD2 (6 bases). The CDR3 is made up of 17 amino acids. Per germline, CDR1 SGHRS and CDR2 YFSETQ. With 0 bases removed from V and 4 bases from J, the gap between germline ends came to 18 bases. CDR3 sequence (DNA): TGCGCCAGCAGCTTGGTCGAGGGCGGGGTAGGGCCAGATACGCAGTATTTT. Amino acid sequence: CASSLVEGGVGPDTQYF.

The chain links TRBV11-2 to TRBJ2-3, with D unresolved. V was shortened by 3 bases and J by 4 bases, with 14 bases between the two germline ends. CDR1 is SGHAT and CDR2 is FQNNGV in the germline V gene. The CDR3 spans 15 residues. The CDR3 region is CASSFKGTFPDTQYF. DNA of the CDR3: TGTGCCAGCAGCTTTAAGGGTACCTTCCCAGATACGCAGTATTTT.

J is TRBJ1-2 and V is TRBV11-3, with D hard to call. V shed 3 bases and J shed 0 bases, with 17 bases lying between them. The CDR3 is 17 amino acids. In germline, CDR1 is SGHNT, CDR2 YENEEA. CDR3 nucleotides: TGTGCCAGCAGCTTTTACTTCCCCGGACCGACTAACTATGGCTACACCTTC. Encoded protein: CASSFYFPGPTNYGYTF.

This clone has only a few counts. The V gene is TRBV6-5, the J gene TRBJ2-7; the D gene is possibly TRBD2 (5 bases). Germline V gene lookup returns CDR1 MNHEY and CDR2 SVGAGI. CDR3 length: 15 residues. Between the trimmed V and J ends, which lost 4 bases and 5 bases, there was a span of 18 bases. The CDR3 bases are TGTGCCAGCAGTTCAGTCGGACTTATGGCCCACGAGCAGTACTTC. Its translation is CASSSVGLMAHEQYF.

The rearrangement uses TRBV29-1 and TRBJ1-1; perhaps TRBD1 as D (6 bases). Trimming shortened V by 6 bases and J by 0 bases, and 20 bases separated the two germline ends. Looked up from germline, CDR1 is SQVTM and CDR2 is ANQGSEA. The CDR3 contains 16 residues. The chain's CDR3 is CSVLEKTQGMNTEAFF. Written as DNA, the CDR3 is TGCAGCGTCCTCGAAAAGACCCAGGGGATGAACACTGAAGCTTTCTTT.

This chain connects TRBV10-3 to TRBJ1-2; no clear D. The CDR3 contains 14 residues. Germline CDR1 and CDR2: ENHRY and SYGVKD. Between the trimmed V and J ends, which lost 2 bases and 4 bases, there was a span of 11 bases. CDR3 region: CAISETRMPYGYTF. CDR3 DNA sequence: TGTGCCATCAGTGAGACTCGGATGCCCTATGGCTACACCTTC.

The genes are TRBV2 and TRBJ1-1; a possible D gene is TRBD1 (6 bases). The CDR3 loop spans 14 amino acids. Trimming cost V 6 bases and J 0 bases, with 11 bases left between them. From germline, CDR1 is SNHLY and CDR2 FYNNEI. The CDR3 is CASRGGQMNTEAFF. The CDR3 DNA is TGTGCCAGCAGGGGCGGACAGATGAACACTGAAGCTTTCTTT. The full variable domain, rest sourced from reference TRBV2 and TRBJ1-1, is EPEVTQTPSHQVTQMGQEVILRCVPISNHLYFYWYRQILGQKVEFLVSFYNNEISEKSEIFDDQFSVERPDGSNFTLKIRSTKLEDSAMYFCASRGGQMNTEAFFGQGTRLTVV.

This clone was picked up a small number of times. The V call is TRBV29-1, the J call TRBJ2-7, with 10 nucleotides matching TRBD2. Germline CDR1 reads SQVTM; CDR2 reads ANQGSEA. The CDR3 totals 13 residues. Germline trimming cut 5 bases from V and 4 bases from J; bases unmatched to any gene: 5. The DNA for the CDR3 is TGCAGCGTTTCTACTAGCGGGGAGTACGAGCAGTACTTC. Its protein is CSVSTSGEYEQYF.

This chain joins TRBV7-9 and TRBJ1-1; 9 bases are a match to TRBD1. Looked up from germline, CDR1 is SEHNR and CDR2 is FQNEAQ (reference sequence). The CDR3 contains 13 residues. V shed 5 bases, J shed 5 bases, and the junction held 3 bases outside the gene matches. CDR3 sequence (DNA): TGTGCCAGCAGCGGACAGGGGAAGACTGAAGCTTTCTTT. It encodes CASSGQGKTEAFF.

The rearrangement joins TRBV11-2 to TRBJ2-3, with 8 bases identical to TRBD1. V shed 4 bases and J 8 bases; nucleotides not matched to a gene: 2. Germline V gene sequence: CDR1 SGHAT, CDR2 FQNNGV. The CDR3 runs 12 residues. The DNA for the CDR3 is TGTGCCAGCAGCTCGGGACAGGCTACGCAGTATTTT. This gives the protein CASSSGQATQYF.

This chain links TRBV30 with TRBJ1-6; maybe TRBD1 (6 bases). The CDR3 loop spans 14 amino acids. Trimming left V 2 bases short and J 8 bases short, with 13 bases between. Per germline, CDR1 GTSNPN and CDR2 SVGIG (reference sequence). CDR3: CAWSTGTPYSPLHF. CDR3 coding DNA: TGTGCCTGGAGTACCGGGACACCTTATTCACCCCTCCACTTT.

This clone showed up just a few times. The V gene is TRBV6-1, the J gene TRBJ2-2, with D unclear. This CDR3 spans 13 amino acids. Between the trimmed V and J ends, which lost 6 bases and 5 bases, there was a span of 10 bases. In germline, CDR1 is MNHNS, CDR2 SASEGT. This chain's CDR3 is CASRPDGTGELFF. The CDR3 nucleotides are TGTGCCAGCAGACCGGACGGTACCGGGGAGCTGTTTTTT.

DNA of the CDR3: TGTGCCAGCAGCTTAGGTTTTGACAGTTCTAACTATGGCTACACCTTC. This gives the protein CASSLGFDSSNYGYTF. The rearrangement uses TRBV7-2 and TRBJ1-2; D perhaps matches TRBD1 (5 bases). CDR3 length: 16 residues. With 1 base removed from V and 0 bases from J, the gap between germline ends came to 12 bases. The germline V gene has CDR1 SGHTA and CDR2 FQGNSA.

V usage is TRBV19 and J usage is TRBJ2-7; D unresolved. Trimming shortened V by 7 bases and J by 0 bases, and 13 bases separated the two germline ends. This CDR3 has 14 amino acids. CDR1 LNHDA and CDR2 SQIVND come from the germline V gene (reference sequence). In DNA, the CDR3 is TGTGCCAGTACCCCCAACAGCCACTCCTACGAGCAGTACTTC. It specifies CASTPNSHSYEQYF. Full variable domain (missing parts from reference TRBV19 and TRBJ2-7): DGGITQSPKYLFRKEGQNVTLSCEQNLNHDAMYWYRQDPGQGLRLIYYSQIVNDFQKGDIAEGYSVSREKKESFPLTVTSAQKNPTAFYLCASTPNSHSYEQYFGPGTRLTVT.

The CDR3 bases are TGCGCCAGCAGCGCGACAGACCCTGTCTCTGGAAACACCATATATTTT. Its translation is CASSATDPVSGNTIYF. The J gene is TRBJ1-3, the V gene TRBV5-1, with D possibly TRBD1 on 5 matching bases. This CDR3 spans 16 amino acids. V dropped 4 bases and J dropped 0 bases, with 14 bases sitting between them. CDR1 and CDR2 from the germline V gene are SGHRS and YFSETQ.

The V call is TRBV2, the J call TRBJ2-3; D call uncertain. This CDR3 spans 12 amino acids. Germline CDR1 is SNHLY and CDR2 is FYNNEI. V lost 3 bases to trimming and J lost 5 bases, with 6 bases between them. The CDR3 loop reads CASSERRDTQYF. In DNA form, the CDR3 reads TGTGCCAGCAGTGAGCGAAGAGATACGCAGTATTTT.

This clone was detected only a few times. The chain employs TRBV4-3 and TRBJ2-1, with TRBD2 matching over 8 bases. CDR1 is LGHNA, CDR2 YSLEER, per germline. This CDR3 is built from 16 residues. V dropped 1 base and J dropped 6; count of bases not matched to a gene: 8. The CDR3 bases are TGCGCCAGCAGCCAAGGACTTTTCAGCGGGGGCAATGAGCAGTTCTTC. This gives the protein CASSQGLFSGGNEQFF.

This rearrangement joins TRBV14 to TRBJ2-1; D may be TRBD1 or TRBD2 (5 bases each). The germline CDR1 and CDR2 sequences are SGHDN and FVKESK. This CDR3 contains 13 residues. V was shortened by 4 bases and J by 6 bases, with 10 bases between the two germline ends. CDR3 sequence (DNA): TGTGCCAGCAGCCGGGCCGGGACCAATGAGCAGTTCTTC. It yields the protein CASSRAGTNEQFF.

The chain recombines TRBV5-1 with TRBJ2-2; D is possibly TRBD1 (5 bases). CDR1 is SGHRS, CDR2 YFSETQ, per germline. V shed 4 bases and J shed 5 bases, with 12 bases lying between them. The CDR3 spans 14 residues. CDR3 region: CASSDRQTTGELFF. In nucleotides, the CDR3 is TGCGCCAGCAGCGACAGACAGACGACCGGGGAGCTGTTTTTT.

V and J are TRBV20-1 and TRBJ2-7; D not certain. Deletions cut 6 bases from V and 2 bases from J, with 8 bases between. The CDR3 totals 11 residues. CDR1 and CDR2 (germline): DFQATT, SNEGSKA (reference sequence). CDR3 nucleotides: TGCAGTGCCAGTATAACCTACGAGCAGTACTTC. Its protein product is CSASITYEQYF.

The chain has TRBV29-1 and TRBJ1-2, with D possibly TRBD1 on 6 matching bases. The germline CDR1 and CDR2 sequences are SQVTM and ANQGSEA. V lost 6 bases, J lost 8 bases, and 13 bases lay in between. CDR3 length equals 11 residues. The CDR3 DNA reads TGCAGCGTCCCAGGGGTAAGAGGCTACACCTTC. Translated, it gives CSVPGVRGYTF. The variable domain in full, completed from reference TRBV29-1 and TRBJ1-2, reads SAVISQKPSRDICQRGTSLTIQCQVDSQVTMMFWYRQQPGQSLTLIATANQGSEATYESGFVIDKFPISRPNLTFSTLTVSNMSPEDSSIYLCSVPGVRGYTFGSGTRLTVV.

The rearrangement joins TRBV25-1 to TRBJ1-4; 7 nucleotides line up with TRBD1. V lost 4 bases, J lost 8 bases, and 4 bases stayed unmatched. This CDR3 spans 13 amino acids. Germline assignment: CDR1 MGHDK and CDR2 SYGVNS. The CDR3 nucleotides are TGTGCCAGCAGTGCCGCAGGGGGGGAAAAACTGTTTTTT. Translated, it gives CASSAAGGEKLFF.

The genes are TRBV19 and TRBJ2-3; unclear D gene. The CDR3 extends over 14 amino acids. V dropped 5 bases and J dropped 2 bases, with 11 bases sitting between them. The V gene's germline CDR1 is LNHDA and CDR2 SQIVND (reference sequence). CDR3 loop: CASSDSGITDTQYF. The CDR3, as DNA: TGTGCCAGTAGTGATTCAGGAATCACAGATACGCAGTATTTT.

DNA for the CDR3: TGTGCCAGCAGACTCGACAGGCCGGCCTACGAGCAGTACTTC. This sequence encodes CASRLDRPAYEQYF. The genes are TRBV7-2 and TRBJ2-7, with a tentative D call TRBD1 (6 bases). The germline CDR1 and CDR2 sequences are SGHTA and FQGNSA. The CDR3 covers 14 residues. V dropped 6 bases and J dropped 2 bases, with 14 bases sitting between them.